The clone carrying this T cell receptor (beta chain) was picked up a small number of times. This sample stems from a study of blood T cell repertoires in COVID-19. Assay: immunoSEQ multiplex PCR; the TCRdb copy retains only in-frame clones and omits some. The sample has roughly 180,000 clones, around 81% seen once. Germline assignment: CDR1 LNHNV and CDR2 YYDKDF (reference sequence). V shed 3 bases and J shed 8 bases, with 14 bases lying between them. This CDR3 is built from 14 residues. The receptor's source is a woman aged 40 to 49 with COVID-19, enrolled during active disease. The sequencing sample was made of peripheral blood. The chain links TRBV15 to TRBJ2-1; D might be TRBD2 (7 bases). CDR3 sequence: CATSRVWGGDEQFF. The CDR3 DNA follows: TGTGCCACCAGCAGGGTGTGGGGGGGCGATGAGCAGTTCTTC.